This TCR beta chain derives from a study of T cell changes during pregnancy in multiple sclerosis. With 0 bases clipped from V and 2 bases from J, the junction kept 11 bases outside the gene matches. This CDR3 has 18 amino acids. CDR1 is LGHNA and CDR2 is YSLEER in the germline V gene. TCRdb's table, derived via immunoSEQ multiplex PCR, lists solely in-frame clones and lacks some. Among approximately 60,000 clones, 90% were seen once, and the ten largest hold approximately 6.1%. The chain links TRBV4-3 to TRBJ2-3; 7 bases match TRBD1. This sample comprised peripheral blood, obtained in the third trimester of pregnancy. This receptor was obtained from a female donor in good health, enrolled as a control in a pregnancy study. The CDR3 DNA is TGCGCCAGCAGCCAAGATTCAAGACAGGGACAGATCACAGATACGCAGTATTTT. It is translated as CASSQDSRQGQITDTQYF.